These T cell receptor beta chains were read from a single sample in a study of identifying expanded T cells in peripheral blood. The repertoire was sequenced with immunoSEQ multiplex PCR; TCRdb's copy has only in-frame clones and lacks some. The table records some 78,000 clones, 88% of them present only once. What was sequenced was blood. The receptors stem from a person aged 18-70 years in good health. The CDR3 runs from the conserved cysteine through the conserved F or W. The D gene is left open where the match is weak. Clone size is given for some rows only: seen once, a few or many times, or a class if the clone is expanded.

CDR3,DNA,D,V,J,size
CASSLNSAGGNGYTF,TGTGCCAGCAGCTTGAACTCGGCAGGGGGTAATGGCTACACCTTC,TRBD1,TRBV5-6,TRBJ1-2,-
CASSPRNLAAANTGELFF,TGTGCCAGCTCACCCCGGAACTTAGCGGCCGCGAACACCGGGGAGCTGTTTTTT,-,TRBV18,TRBJ2-2,-
CASSLGQARILNYGYTF,TGTGCCAGCTCACTCGGACAGGCTCGAATCCTTAACTATGGCTACACCTTC,TRBD1,TRBV18,TRBJ1-2,-
CASSLLGTRTGIEQFF,TGTGCCAGCAGCTTGTTAGGAACGCGGACCGGAATAGAGCAGTTCTTC,-,TRBV5-8,TRBJ2-1,-
CASSGGPEGRNTF,TGTGCCAGCAGTGGGGGTCCCGAAGGGCGAAACACCTTC,-,TRBV6-1,TRBJ1-2,-
CASSKDGQVFGYTF,TGTGCCAGCAGCAAAGACGGACAGGTCTTTGGCTACACCTTC,TRBD1,TRBV5-4,TRBJ1-2,few
CSVVGGELYGYTF,TGCAGCGTTGTCGGCGGTGAGCTTTATGGCTACACCTTC,-,TRBV29-1,TRBJ1-2,-
CASSSRYTEAFF,TGTGCCAGCAGTTCAAGATACACTGAAGCTTTCTTT,-,TRBV6-5,TRBJ1-1,-
CASSSDGNQPQHF,TGCGCCAGCAGCTCGGACGGGAATCAGCCCCAGCATTTT,-,TRBV5-1,TRBJ1-5,-
CASSRIGVGYEQYF,TGTGCCAGCAGCCGAATTGGGGTTGGGTACGAGCAGTACTTC,-,TRBV5-6,TRBJ2-7,-
CASSPDPRQQGYNSPLHF,TGCGCCAGCAGCCCAGACCCACGCCAACAGGGGTATAATTCACCCCTCCACTTT,TRBD1,TRBV4-3,TRBJ1-6,-
CASSSEGGLAFF,TGTGCCAGCAGTTCAGAAGGGGGACTAGCGTTCTTC,TRBD2,TRBV6-4,TRBJ2-1,-